This T cell receptor beta chain was sequenced in a study of cytomegalovirus exposure and HLA in healthy donors. The PCR made use of 60 Vbeta and 13 Jbeta primers. Method: immunoSEQ multiplex PCR; TCRdb's copy keeps in-frame clones and lacks some. The data contain some 81,000 clones, 65% to 80% of them singletons. This CDR3 region has 15 residues. From germline, CDR1 is MNHEY and CDR2 SVGAGI. V gave up 0 bases and J gave up 0 bases, with 6 bases separating them. The material sequenced was PBMCs. J is TRBJ1-3 and V is TRBV6-5; perhaps TRBD1 as D (5 bases). The TCR sequence derives from a woman aged 40-49 years in good health and CMV-seropositive. The CDR3: CASSYSGGSGNTIYF. In nucleotides, the CDR3 is TGTGCCAGCAGTTACTCCGGGGGCTCTGGAAACACCATATATTTT.